The next 24 T cell receptor beta chains were all read from a single sample in a study of T-cell reconstitution after alpha-beta-depleted transplantation in children. Unique molecular identifiers were incorporated during preparation of the TCRbeta library. TCRdb itself ran the PCR reads through MiXCR, one entry per CDR3 protein. The table records 44,000 or so distinct CDR3 sequences, around 8.8% of them present only once. Specimen: PBMCs, mostly from graft donor cells, collected 60 days after TCRalphabeta/CD19-depleted stem cell transplant. These receptors came from a male patient aged 2 to 10 who had a stem cell transplant for chronic granulomatous disease, so the T cells may come from the graft donor.

In this sample, this clonotype turned up many times. This rearrangement joins TRBV10-3 to TRBJ2-7; 9 nucleotides line up with TRBD1. The CDR3 has 12 amino acids. Losses at the gene ends were 6 bases for V and 3 bases for J; bases not matched to a gene: 0. Germline assignment: CDR1 ENHRY and CDR2 SYGVKD. The CDR3 DNA sequence: TGTGCCATCAGGACAGGGGGCTACGAGCAGTACTTC. Amino acids: CAIRTGGYEQYF.

Many counts were recorded for this clonotype. The chain uses TRBV6-5 and TRBJ2-7; TRBD2 matches at 14 bases. This CDR3 contains 16 residues. The trim removed 6 bases at V and 3 bases at J, leaving 7 bases unmatched. Per germline, CDR1 MNHEY and CDR2 SVGAGI. DNA for the CDR3: TGTGCCAGCAGCTCCCTGGGGACTAGCGGGAGCTACGAGCAGTACTTC. Translating it yields CASSSLGTSGSYEQYF.

Many counts were recorded for this clonotype. The chain joins TRBV12-3 or TRBV12-4 to TRBJ2-7, with 7 positions matching TRBD1. The CDR3 loop spans 14 amino acids. J was trimmed by 3 bases and V by 1 base; bases with no gene match: 3. The CDR3 is CASSLGQGVYEQYF. CDR3 coding DNA: TGTGCCAGCAGTTTAGGTCAGGGGGTCTACGAGCAGTACTTC.

For this clonotype: A clone one base away is much larger, so this may be a read error. The chain recombines TRBV27 with TRBJ1-6, with D perhaps TRBD1 (5 bases). Germline V lookup: CDR1 MNHEY, CDR2 SMNVEV (reference sequence). The CDR3 sequence is 14 residues long. DNA of the CDR3: TGTTCCAGCAGTTTTCGGGGCTCCAATTCACCCCTCCACTTT. It translates to CSSSFRGSNSPLHF.

This clonotype has ten or more counts. The chain combines TRBV6-2 or TRBV6-3 with TRBJ2-2; the match to TRBD2 covers 11 bases. The CDR3 spans 19 residues. Germline loops: CDR1 MNHEY, CDR2 SVGEGT. V trimming: 2 bases; J trimming: 3 bases; junction bases outside the gene matches: 11. DNA for the CDR3: TGTGCCAGCAGTTACCCCTCCGGGCTAGCGGGAGGTCACACCGGGGAGCTGTTTTTT. It yields the protein CASSYPSGLAGGHTGELFF.

This clonotype has more than one count but fewer than ten. The chain joins TRBV25-1 to TRBJ1-3, with a possible D match to TRBD1 (5 bases). This CDR3 has 19 amino acids. Germline CDR1 is MGHDK and CDR2 is SYGVNS. The V and J ends lost 0 bases and 3 bases respectively, with 21 bases between them. The CDR3 loop is CASSEYEKCPGLLGNTIYF. The CDR3 DNA is TGTGCCAGCAGTGAATATGAAAAGTGTCCAGGGTTGCTTGGAAACACCATATATTTT.

This clonotype was seen many times. The rearrangement joins TRBV11-2 to TRBJ2-2, with 7 positions matching TRBD1. Per the germline V gene, CDR1 is SGHAT and CDR2 is FQNNGV. The CDR3 has 15 amino acids. Trimming at V came to 5 bases and at J to 2 bases, leaving 5 bases not matched to a gene. As DNA, the CDR3 is TGTGCCAGCAGCCCGGGGACAGTAAACACCGGGGAGCTGTTTTTT. Amino acids: CASSPGTVNTGELFF. The full variable domain, with the rest looked up from reference TRBV11-2 and TRBJ2-2, is EAGVAQSPRYKIIEKRQSVAFWCNPISGHATLYWYQQILGQGPKLLIQFQNNGVVDDSQLPKDRFSAERLKGVDSTLKIQPAKLEDSAVYLCASSPGTVNTGELFFGEGSRLTVL.

The V and J genes are TRBV21-1 and TRBJ2-7. TRBV21-1 represents a pseudogene. The length of the CDR3 is 13 residues. The CDR3 bases are TGTGCCAGCAGCAAAGTTGGCGGATACGAGCAGTACTTC. This gives the protein CASSKVGGYEQYF.

The CDR3 loop is CASSSGPGLNQPQHF. CDR3 DNA sequence: TGTGCCAGCAGCTCTGGGCCGGGGCTCAATCAGCCCCAGCATTTT. The chain has TRBV3-1 and TRBJ1-5; a possible D gene is TRBD1 (5 bases). The germline V gene has CDR1 LGHDT and CDR2 YNNKEL (reference sequence). Trimming stripped 5 bases from V and 3 bases from J, with 14 bases between. The CDR3 sequence is 15 residues long.

This clonotype was found a few times. The chain couples TRBV11-2 to TRBJ2-5, with no clear D. The V end was cut by 1 base, the J end by 6 bases, with 9 bases between. The CDR3 covers 13 residues. The germline gives CDR1 SGHAT, CDR2 FQNNGV. The CDR3 reads CASSLVVRKTQYF. CDR3 in DNA: TGTGCCAGCAGCTTAGTGGTGCGGAAGACCCAGTACTTC.

This clonotype appeared many times. The chain combines TRBV7-7 with TRBJ2-1, with D unresolved. V was clipped by 1 base and J by 5 bases, with 6 bases between them. Per germline, CDR1 SSHAT and CDR2 FNYEAQ (reference sequence). The CDR3 extends over 13 amino acids. This CDR3 is CASSLVLNNEQFF. CDR3 nucleotide sequence: TGTGCCAGCAGCTTAGTCCTAAACAATGAGCAGTTCTTC.

This clonotype was counted a few times. The chain's CDR3 is CSATTGVSSGNTIYF. The DNA for the CDR3 is TGCAGCGCTACTACAGGGGTTAGCTCTGGAAACACCATATATTTT. The chain joins TRBV29-1 to TRBJ1-3; TRBD1 agrees at 7 bases. Germline trimming cut 7 bases from V and 0 bases from J; bases unmatched to any gene: 9. This CDR3 is 15 amino acids long. Germline CDR1 reads SQVTM; CDR2 reads ANQGSEA. Drawing the rest from reference TRBV29-1 and TRBJ1-3, the complete variable domain is SAVISQKPSRDICQRGTSLTIQCQVDSQVTMMFWYRQQPGQSLTLIATANQGSEATYESGFVIDKFPISRPNLTFSTLTVSNMSPEDSSIYLCSATTGVSSGNTIYFGEGSWLTVV.

This clonotype was recorded at least ten times. The CDR3 DNA is TGTGCCAGCAGCTTAGTCCAAGAGACCCAGTACTTC. It yields the protein CASSLVQETQYF. This chain links TRBV7-2 with TRBJ2-5; D is uncertain. The CDR3 runs to 12 residues. The V and J ends lost 1 base and 1 base respectively, with 1 base between them. Germline CDR1 and CDR2: SGHTA and FQGNSA.

This chain uses TRBV6-5 with TRBJ2-7, with 7 bases fitting TRBD2. This CDR3 has 15 residues. After removal of 2 bases from V and 0 bases from J, the junction contained 4 bases not matched to a gene. Germline CDR1 MNHEY, CDR2 SVGAGI. The CDR3 nucleotides read TGTGCCAGCAGTTACGAGGGCGGGAGCTCCTACGAGCAGTACTTC. This gives the protein CASSYEGGSSYEQYF.

Ten or more counts support this clonotype. This chain uses TRBV12-3 or TRBV12-4 with TRBJ2-1; maybe TRBD2 (5 bases). The CDR3 loop spans 15 amino acids. The V and J ends lost 6 bases and 3 bases respectively, with 15 bases between them. The CDR3 DNA sequence: TGTGCCAGCAGCCGTGAGAGGGTCGGCTACAATGAGCAGTTCTTC. Protein: CASSRERVGYNEQFF.

The table lists this clonotype with many counts. CDR3 region: CASSFIRGQQPAYEQYF. The CDR3 DNA sequence: TGCGCCAGCAGCTTCATACGGGGACAGCAACCCGCGTACGAGCAGTACTTC. The V call is TRBV5-1, the J call TRBJ2-7; 7 bases align to TRBD1. The CDR3 totals 17 residues. V trimming: 2 bases; J trimming: 4 bases; junction bases outside the gene matches: 15. Germline V gives CDR1 SGHRS, CDR2 YFSETQ.

This clonotype was observed a few times. V is TRBV20-1 and J is TRBJ2-1; 7 bases fit TRBD1. Trimming took 1 base from V and 15 from J; bases not matched to a gene: 9. The CDR3 contains 12 residues. Germline CDR1 and CDR2: DFQATT and SNEGSKA (reference sequence). CDR3 in amino acids: CSARVQGERGFF. In DNA, the CDR3 is TGCAGTGCTAGAGTCCAGGGGGAGAGGGGGTTCTTC.

At least ten counts were recorded for this clonotype. The V and J genes are TRBV10-2 and TRBJ2-3; D possibly corresponds to TRBD2 (7 bases). Trimming cost V 4 bases and J 6 bases, with 26 bases left between them. Looked up from germline, CDR1 is WSHSY and CDR2 is SAAADI. The CDR3 extends over 18 amino acids. The DNA for the CDR3 is TGCGCCAGCAGTGTTTTAAACAGGGCGGAGGGGAGGGCGGATACGCAGTATTTT. It specifies CASSVLNRAEGRADTQYF.

This clonotype was seen ten or more times. The chain couples TRBV7-3 to TRBJ1-6; no reliable D call. CDR1 is SGHTA and CDR2 is FQGTGA in the germline V gene. This CDR3 comprises 15 residues. The V gene lost 2 bases and the J gene lost 9 bases, with 14 bases spanning the gap. Here the CDR3 reads CASSLHPVSSSPLHF. In nucleotides, the CDR3 is TGTGCCAGCAGCTTACATCCCGTATCCAGTTCACCCCTCCACTTT.

This clonotype was found many times. The V call is TRBV29-1, the J call TRBJ2-7; 9 nucleotides align to TRBD1. Trimming at V came to 6 bases and at J to 2 bases, leaving 5 bases not matched to a gene. The germline gives CDR1 SQVTM, CDR2 ANQGSEA. CDR3 length: 13 amino acids. The CDR3 coding sequence is TGCAGCGTCACAGGGGGCCGAACCTACGAGCAGTACTTC. This translates into CSVTGGRTYEQYF.

In this sample, this clonotype turned up many times. The chain is built from TRBV7-9 and TRBJ2-1; 7 bases fit TRBD1. Looked up from germline, CDR1 is SEHNR and CDR2 is FQNEAQ (reference sequence). The CDR3 has 15 amino acids. Trimming at V came to 7 bases and at J to 0 bases, leaving 6 bases not matched to a gene. The CDR3 region is CASIPDRASYNEQFF. For the CDR3, the DNA is TGTGCCAGCATTCCAGACAGGGCCTCCTACAATGAGCAGTTCTTC.

The CDR3: CSAFYSGTGVAYEQYF. In nucleotides, the CDR3 is TGCAGTGCTTTTTACTCCGGGACAGGGGTGGCCTACGAGCAGTACTTC. The V and J genes are TRBV20-1 and TRBJ2-7, with 10 bases fitting TRBD1. This CDR3 has 16 residues. CDR1 and CDR2 (germline): DFQATT, SNEGSKA (reference sequence). The V gene end was trimmed by 5 bases and the J gene end by 2 bases; junction bases not matched to a gene: 12.

By frequency in the sample, this clonotype is large. The chain carries TRBV27 and TRBJ2-7; D not resolved. The V end lost 3 bases, the J end lost 2 bases, and 11 bases lay between the germline ends. This CDR3 has 14 amino acids. Germline values: CDR1 MNHEY, CDR2 SMNVEV (reference sequence). CDR3 DNA sequence: TGTGCCAGCAGTTTTGGTGGTCCGCCCTACGAGCAGTACTTC. Encoded protein: CASSFGGPPYEQYF.

The table lists this clonotype with many counts. The V gene is TRBV11-2, the J gene TRBJ1-4, with unresolved D. Trimming shortened V by 1 base and J by 8 bases, and 17 bases separated the two germline ends. Germline V gene lookup returns CDR1 SGHAT and CDR2 FQNNGV. This CDR3 comprises 16 residues. The CDR3 nucleotides are TGTGCCAGCAGCTTAGGAGATGGGCCTATGCCGGAAAAACTGTTTTTT. It specifies CASSLGDGPMPEKLFF.